Each of the 2 T cell receptor beta chains below was sequenced from the same sample in a study of CD8+ T cells in alopecia areata. Sample treatment: oral pan-JAK inhibitor, 5-10 mg twice daily. Reverse transcription of extracted RNA yielded cDNA, which provided the sequencing template. TCRdb's table, derived via immunoSEQ multiplex PCR, lists solely in-frame clones and lacks some. Of about 190,000 clones detected, more than 50% appear once; the ten largest clones hold just over 1%. The input for sequencing was CD4+ T cells sorted from blood, taken at week 24, from a patient treated with tofacitinib. These receptor sequences come from a human donor with alopecia areata.

The chain combines TRBV7-9 with TRBJ2-2, with D tentatively TRBD1 or TRBD2 (6 bases each). Trimming took off 6 bases at V and 1 base at J, with 9 bases between the two ends. Germline lookup yields CDR1 SEHNR and CDR2 FQNEAQ (reference sequence). The CDR3 length is 14 residues. The CDR3 DNA is TGTGCCAGCAGTAGGGGGGAGAACACCGGGGAGCTGTTTTTT. Its translation: CASSRGENTGELFF.

V gene TRBV5-6 combines with J gene TRBJ1-2; TRBD1 might be the D (6 bases). With 4 bases removed from V and 5 bases from J, the gap between germline ends came to 15 bases. The CDR3 loop spans 14 amino acids. Germline CDR1 reads SGHDT; CDR2 reads YYEEEE. CDR3 DNA: TGTGCCAGCAGCAAGTACAGGGAGGAGTATGGCTACACCTTC. It is translated as CASSKYREEYGYTF.